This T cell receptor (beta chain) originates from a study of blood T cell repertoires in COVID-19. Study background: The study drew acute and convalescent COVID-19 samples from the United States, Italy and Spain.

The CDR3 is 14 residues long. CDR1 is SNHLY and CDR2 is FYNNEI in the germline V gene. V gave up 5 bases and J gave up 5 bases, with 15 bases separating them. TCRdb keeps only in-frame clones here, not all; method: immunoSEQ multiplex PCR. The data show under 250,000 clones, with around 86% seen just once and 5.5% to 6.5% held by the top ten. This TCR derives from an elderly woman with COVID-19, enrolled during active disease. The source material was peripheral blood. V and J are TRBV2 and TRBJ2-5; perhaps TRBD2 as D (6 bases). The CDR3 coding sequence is TGTGCCAGCAGTAGCGTAACCGCGGGGGAGACCCAGTACTTC. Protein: CASSSVTAGETQYF.